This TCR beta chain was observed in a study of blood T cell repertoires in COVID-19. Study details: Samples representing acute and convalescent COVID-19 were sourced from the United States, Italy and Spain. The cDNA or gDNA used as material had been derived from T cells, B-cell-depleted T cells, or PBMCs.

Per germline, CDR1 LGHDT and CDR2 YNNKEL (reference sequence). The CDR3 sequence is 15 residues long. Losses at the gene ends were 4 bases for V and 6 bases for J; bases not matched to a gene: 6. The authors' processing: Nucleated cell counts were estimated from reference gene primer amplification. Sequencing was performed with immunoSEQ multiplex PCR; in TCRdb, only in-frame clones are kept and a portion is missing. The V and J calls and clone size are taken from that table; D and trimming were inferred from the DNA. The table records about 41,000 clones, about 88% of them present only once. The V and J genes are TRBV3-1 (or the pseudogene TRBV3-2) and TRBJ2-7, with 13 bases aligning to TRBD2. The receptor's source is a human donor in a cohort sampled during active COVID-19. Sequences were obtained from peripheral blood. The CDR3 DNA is TGTGCCAGCAGCCTCCGGACTAGCGGGAGTGGCGAGCAGTACTTC. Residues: CASSLRTSGSGEQYF.